A selection of T cell receptor beta chains follows, all from one sample in a study of response to subunit inactivated influenza vaccine. TCRdb re-derived calls from the RT-PCR reads in MiXCR, one entry per CDR3 protein. The data hold about 620,000 distinct CDR3 sequences, with roughly 10% observed a single time. The same specimen was also included in a second study, on T cells expressing NK-cell markers.

Sample: PBMCs from blood, taken on the day of vaccination. These TCRs come from a man aged 50 to 59 who received an inactivated influenza vaccine. Each CDR3 is given with its conserved first and last residue. Each record gives: V gene, clone size, J gene, D gene, CDR3 DNA, CDR3 protein. The D gene is left open where the match is weak. Rows give clone size only sometimes, using once, few, many, or a class for an expanded clone.

>TRBV4-3|-|TRBJ1-5|-
TGCGCCAGCAGCATCCAGGTCGGCTCCAATCAGCCCCAGCATTTT
CASSIQVGSNQPQHF
>TRBV6-1|few|TRBJ1-1|-
TGTGCCAGCCGGAGGCAAACAGTGAGCATGAACACTGAAGCTTTCTTT
CASRRQTVSMNTEAFF
>TRBV11-2|many|TRBJ2-2|-
TGTGCCAGCAGCTTAAGGGGTGGGGAGCTGTTTTTT
CASSLRGGELFF
>TRBV4-1|-|TRBJ2-1|-
TGCGCCAGCAGCCAAGAGGGGGGGCCGTCCTACAATGAGCAGTTCTTC
CASSQEGGPSYNEQFF
>TRBV4-1|-|TRBJ2-5|-
TGCGCCAGCAGCCAAGTCGGGACCCAGTACCAAGAGACCCAGTACTTC
CASSQVGTQYQETQYF
>TRBV6-5|few|TRBJ2-2|-
TGTGCCAGCAGTTACTTCCGCAGGGCTAGCACCGGGGAGCTGTTTTTT
CASSYFRRASTGELFF
>TRBV12-3/TRBV12-4|few|TRBJ1-4|-
TGTGCCAGCAGTGCCTCGGGACTCGGGAATGAAAAACTGTTTTTT
CASSASGLGNEKLFF
>TRBV7-2|many|TRBJ2-5|TRBD2
TGTGCCAGCAGCTTAACAGCGGGAGCGTCCCAAGAGACCCAGTACTTC
CASSLTAGASQETQYF
>TRBV12-3/TRBV12-4|few|TRBJ2-5|TRBD1
TGTGCCAGCACCTGGGGGACAGCGAACCAAGAGACCCAGTACTTC
CASTWGTANQETQYF
>TRBV29-1|many|TRBJ2-2|TRBD2
TGCAGCGTCCACCTCCCACTAGCGGGGGCGAACACCGGGGAGCTGTTTTTT
CSVHLPLAGANTGELFF
>TRBV28|few|TRBJ2-1|TRBD1
TGTGCCAGCAGTTTCTCCGGGACAGGGTACAATGAGCAGTTCTTC
CASSFSGTGYNEQFF
>TRBV20-1|-|TRBJ2-1|TRBD1
TGCAGTGCTAGCGACAGGGTGGACTACAATGAGCAGTTCTTC
CSASDRVDYNEQFF
>TRBV5-1|many|TRBJ2-7|TRBD1
TGCGCCAGCAGCGGGGGACAGGTCTACGAGCAGTACTTC
CASSGGQVYEQYF
>TRBV6-2/TRBV6-3|few|TRBJ1-1|-
TGTGCCAGCATTCAGGGGCCGGGTGAAGCTTTCTTT
CASIQGPGEAFF
>TRBV20-1|-|TRBJ2-7|-
TGCAGTGCTAGTGGTGTCTCGGCCGTATACGAGCAGTACTTC
CSASGVSAVYEQYF
>TRBV5-1|-|TRBJ1-1|-
TGCGCCAGCAGCGAAGGGACGGATAAAGCTTTCTTT
CASSEGTDKAFF
>TRBV21-1|-|TRBJ2-7|-
TGTGCCAGCAGCAGATCGGACAGGACAGTAACGGAACCTAGCTCCTACGAGCAGTACTTC
CASSRSDRTVTEPSSYEQYF
>TRBV10-3|few|TRBJ1-3|-
TGTGCCATCATCACCTCTGGAAACACCATATATTTT
CAIITSGNTIYF
>TRBV11-2|-|TRBJ2-1|TRBD1
TGTGCCAGCAGCTCCCGACTCAGGGGGCAAGGTGCGTACAATGAGCAGTTCTTC
CASSSRLRGQGAYNEQFF
>TRBV12-3/TRBV12-4|-|TRBJ2-7|TRBD2
TGTGCCAGCAGTTTTGCGGGAGAGGGCTACGAGCAGTACTTC
CASSFAGEGYEQYF
>TRBV29-1|few|TRBJ2-7|-
TGCAGCGCAGGCCTTAGCTCCTACGAGCAGTACTTC
CSAGLSSYEQYF
>TRBV14|few|TRBJ2-7|-
TGTGCCAGCAGCCAAGTCTACAGGGAAAACGAGCAGTACTTC
CASSQVYRENEQYF
>TRBV20-1|-|TRBJ1-1|TRBD1
TGCAGTGCTAGCAACAGGGGGCTCGGCACTGAAGCTTTCTTT
CSASNRGLGTEAFF
>TRBV6-1|few|TRBJ2-1|-
TGTGCCAGCAGTGAAAGAGGGGATGGGTACAATGAGCAGTTCTTC
CASSERGDGYNEQFF
>TRBV12-3/TRBV12-4|few|TRBJ2-5|TRBD2
TGTGCCAGCACCCTACTAGCGGAGCCTCAAGAGACCCAGTACTTC
CASTLLAEPQETQYF
>TRBV7-9|-|TRBJ1-4|TRBD1
TGTGCCAGCAGCTTAGAGAGGGGGCGCACGGCTAATGAAAAACTGTTTTTT
CASSLERGRTANEKLFF
>TRBV16|-|TRBJ2-5|-
TGTGCCAGCAGCAAAACGGCTGAAAGGCACGAGACCCAGTACTTC
CASSKTAERHETQYF
>TRBV20-1|few|TRBJ2-3|TRBD1
TGCAGTGCTACCGGGACAGGGAGCGCAGATACGCAGTATTTT
CSATGTGSADTQYF
>TRBV20-1|-|TRBJ1-1|-
TGCAGTGCTGTCAGAAACCCTGAAGCTTTCTTT
CSAVRNPEAFF
>TRBV27|few|TRBJ1-1|-
TGTGCCAGCAGGCCATACCCTGCTGACAGATCGTACACTGAAGCTTTCTTT
CASRPYPADRSYTEAFF
>TRBV11-2|-|TRBJ2-7|TRBD1
TGTGCCAGCAGCTTGGGCCCGACAGGGGGGTTCAACGAGCAGTACTTC
CASSLGPTGGFNEQYF
>TRBV6-1|-|TRBJ2-2|-
TGTGCCAGCAGTGAGGGAGGAGGGCCGGGCACCGGGGAGCTGTTTTTT
CASSEGGGPGTGELFF
>TRBV5-6|-|TRBJ2-2|-
TGTGCCAGCAGCTTGGACGGGGGAAGGACCGGGGAGCTGTTTTTT
CASSLDGGRTGELFF
>TRBV20-1|-|TRBJ2-7|-
TGCAGTGCTAGTAGCAGGGCGGCCTACGAGCAGTACTTC
CSASSRAAYEQYF
>TRBV20-1|-|TRBJ2-7|-
TGCAGTGCTGGGGACATCTACGAGCAGTACTTC
CSAGDIYEQYF
>TRBV7-9|few|TRBJ2-2|TRBD1
TGTGCCAGCTCCGGACAGGGCACCGCCGGGGAGCTGTTTTTT
CASSGQGTAGELFF
>TRBV11-1|-|TRBJ2-1|TRBD2
TGTGCCAGCAGCTCAAGACCGGGACTAGCGGGAGGAACTAAGAATGAGCAGTTCTTC
CASSSRPGLAGGTKNEQFF
>TRBV24-1|few|TRBJ2-2|-
TGTGCCACCAGTGAATTGGACACCGGGGAGCTGTTTTTT
CATSELDTGELFF
>TRBV5-1|-|TRBJ2-7|TRBD1
TGCGCCAGCAGCGCCCGGGACAGGGATCCCTTTAGCTACGAGCAGTACTTC
CASSARDRDPFSYEQYF